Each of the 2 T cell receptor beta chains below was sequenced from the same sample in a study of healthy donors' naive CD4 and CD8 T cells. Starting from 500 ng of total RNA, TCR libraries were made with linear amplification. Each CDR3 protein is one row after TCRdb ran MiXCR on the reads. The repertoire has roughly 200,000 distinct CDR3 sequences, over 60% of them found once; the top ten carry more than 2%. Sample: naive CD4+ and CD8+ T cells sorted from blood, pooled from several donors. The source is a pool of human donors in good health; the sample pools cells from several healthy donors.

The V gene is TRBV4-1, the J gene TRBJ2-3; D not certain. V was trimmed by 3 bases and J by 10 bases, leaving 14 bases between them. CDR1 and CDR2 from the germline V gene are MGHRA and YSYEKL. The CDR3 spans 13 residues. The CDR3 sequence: CASSHEPDGPQYF. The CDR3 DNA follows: TGCGCCAGCAGCCATGAGCCCGACGGGCCGCAGTATTTT.

CDR3 nucleotide sequence: TGTGCCAGCAGTGAAGGTTACACTGAAGCTTTCTTT. Translating gives CASSEGYTEAFF. The rearrangement uses TRBV6-1 and TRBJ1-1; D uncertain. V was cut by 1 base and J by 3 bases, with 3 bases left in between. The germline gives CDR1 MNHNS, CDR2 SASEGT. This CDR3 is 12 amino acids long.